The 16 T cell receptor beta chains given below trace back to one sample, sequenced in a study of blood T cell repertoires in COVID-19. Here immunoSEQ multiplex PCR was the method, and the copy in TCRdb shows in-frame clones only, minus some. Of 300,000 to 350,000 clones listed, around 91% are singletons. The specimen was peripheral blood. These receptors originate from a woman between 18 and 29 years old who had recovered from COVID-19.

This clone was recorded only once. CDR3 nucleotides: TGTGCCAGCAGCTTGCTAGCCCAAGAGACCCAGTACTTC. This sequence encodes CASSLLAQETQYF. The chain has TRBV5-8 and TRBJ2-5; TRBD2 is a possible D gene (5 bases). The CDR3 spans 13 residues. Germline values: CDR1 SGHTS, CDR2 YDEGEE. Trimming removed 1 base at V and 1 base at J, with 5 bases between.

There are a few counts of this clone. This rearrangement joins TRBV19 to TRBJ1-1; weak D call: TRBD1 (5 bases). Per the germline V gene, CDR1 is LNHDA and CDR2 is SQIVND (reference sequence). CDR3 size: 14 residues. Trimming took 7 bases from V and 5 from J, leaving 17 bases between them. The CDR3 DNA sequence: TGTGCCAGTAATTGGGGCAGGGCGGGGACTGAAGCTTTCTTT. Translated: CASNWGRAGTEAFF.

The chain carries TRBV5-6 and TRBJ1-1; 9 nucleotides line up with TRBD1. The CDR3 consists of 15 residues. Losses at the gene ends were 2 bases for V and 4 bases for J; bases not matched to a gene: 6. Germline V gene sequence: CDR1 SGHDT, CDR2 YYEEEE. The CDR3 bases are TGTGCCAGCAGCTTTAGGGACAGGGATCGCACTGAAGCTTTCTTT. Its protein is CASSFRDRDRTEAFF.

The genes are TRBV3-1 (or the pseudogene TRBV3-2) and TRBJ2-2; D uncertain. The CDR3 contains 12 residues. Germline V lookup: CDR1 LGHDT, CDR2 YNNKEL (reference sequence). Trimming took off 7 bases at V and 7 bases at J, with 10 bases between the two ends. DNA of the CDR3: TGTGCCAGCACGGGTGGCCTCGGGGAGCTGTTTTTT. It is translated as CASTGGLGELFF.

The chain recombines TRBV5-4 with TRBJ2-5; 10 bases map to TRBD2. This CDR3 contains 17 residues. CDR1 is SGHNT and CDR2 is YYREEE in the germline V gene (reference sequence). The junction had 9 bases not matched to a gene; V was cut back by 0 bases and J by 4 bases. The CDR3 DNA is TGTGCCAGCAGCTTGGGGACTAGCGGCCCCACCCGAGAGACCCAGTACTTC. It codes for CASSLGTSGPTRETQYF. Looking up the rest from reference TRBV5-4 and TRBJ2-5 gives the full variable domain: ETGVTQSPTHLIKTRGQQVTLRCSSQSGHNTVSWYQQALGQGPQFIFQYYREEENGRGNFPPRFSGLQFPNYSSELNVNALELDDSALYLCASSLGTSGPTRETQYFGPGTRLLVL.

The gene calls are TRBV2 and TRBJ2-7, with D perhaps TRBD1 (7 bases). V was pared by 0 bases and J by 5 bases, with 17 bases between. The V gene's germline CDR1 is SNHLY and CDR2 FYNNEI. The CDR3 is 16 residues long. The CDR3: CASSEALRVRGDEQYV. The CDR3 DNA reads TGTGCCAGCAGTGAAGCGCTTAGGGTCAGGGGGGACGAGCAGTACGTC.

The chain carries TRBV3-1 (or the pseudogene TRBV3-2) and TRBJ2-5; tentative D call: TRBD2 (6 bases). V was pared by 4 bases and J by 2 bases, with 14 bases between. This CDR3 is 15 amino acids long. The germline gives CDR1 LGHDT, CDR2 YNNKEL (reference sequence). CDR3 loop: CASSRGLEDQETQYF. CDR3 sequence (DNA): TGTGCCAGCAGCCGGGGACTTGAGGATCAAGAGACCCAGTACTTC.

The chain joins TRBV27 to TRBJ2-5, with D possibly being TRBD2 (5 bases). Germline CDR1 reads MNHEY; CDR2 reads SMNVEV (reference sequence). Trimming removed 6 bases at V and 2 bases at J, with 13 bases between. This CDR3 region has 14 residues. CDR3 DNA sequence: TGTGCCAGCAGGCAACTAGGAGGACAAGAGACCCAGTACTTC. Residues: CASRQLGGQETQYF.

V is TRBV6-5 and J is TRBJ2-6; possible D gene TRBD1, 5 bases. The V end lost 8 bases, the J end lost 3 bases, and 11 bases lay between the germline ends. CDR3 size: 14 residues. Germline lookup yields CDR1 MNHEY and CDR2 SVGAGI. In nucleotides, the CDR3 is TGTGCCAGCGGTCAGGGCGATGGGGCCAACGTCCTGACTTTC. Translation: CASGQGDGANVLTF.

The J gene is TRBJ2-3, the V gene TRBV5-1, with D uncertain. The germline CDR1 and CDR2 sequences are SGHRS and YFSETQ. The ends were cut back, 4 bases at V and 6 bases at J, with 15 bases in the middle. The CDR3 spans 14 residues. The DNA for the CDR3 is TGCGCCAGCAGCCCCCTTGCGACCAGGGATACGCAGTATTTT. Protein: CASSPLATRDTQYF. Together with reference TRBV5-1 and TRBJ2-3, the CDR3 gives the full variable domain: KAGVTQTPRYLIKTRGQQVTLSCSPISGHRSVSWYQQTPGQGLQFLFEYFSETQRNKGNFPGRFSGRQFSNSRSEMNVSTLELGDSALYLCASSPLATRDTQYFGPGTRLTVL.

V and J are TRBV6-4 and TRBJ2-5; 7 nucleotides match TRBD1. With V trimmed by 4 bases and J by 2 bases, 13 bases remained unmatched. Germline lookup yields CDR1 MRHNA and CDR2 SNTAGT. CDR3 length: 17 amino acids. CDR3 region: CASSVVGQGDRQETQYF. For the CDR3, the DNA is TGTGCCAGCAGTGTTGTAGGGCAGGGGGACCGTCAAGAGACCCAGTACTTC.

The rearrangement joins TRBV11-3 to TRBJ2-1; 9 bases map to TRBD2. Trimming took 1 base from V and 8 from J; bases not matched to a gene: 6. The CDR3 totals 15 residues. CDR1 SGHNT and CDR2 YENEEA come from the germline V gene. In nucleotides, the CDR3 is TGTGCCAGCAGCTTAGTTGGCGGGAGGGACTATGAGCAGTTCTTC. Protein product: CASSLVGGRDYEQFF.

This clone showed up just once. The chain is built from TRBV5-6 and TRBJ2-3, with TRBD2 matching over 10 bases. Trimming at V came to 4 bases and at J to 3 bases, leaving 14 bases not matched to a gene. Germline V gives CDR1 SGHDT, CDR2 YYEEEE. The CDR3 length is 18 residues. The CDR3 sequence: CASSGGDGLAGATDTQYF. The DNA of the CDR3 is TGTGCCAGCAGCGGGGGGGATGGGCTAGCGGGAGCGACAGATACGCAGTATTTT. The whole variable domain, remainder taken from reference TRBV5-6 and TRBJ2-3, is DAGVTQSPTHLIKTRGQQVTLRCSPKSGHDTVSWYQQALGQGPQFIFQYYEEEERQRGNFPDRFSGHQFPNYSSELNVNALLLGDSALYLCASSGGDGLAGATDTQYFGPGTRLTVL.

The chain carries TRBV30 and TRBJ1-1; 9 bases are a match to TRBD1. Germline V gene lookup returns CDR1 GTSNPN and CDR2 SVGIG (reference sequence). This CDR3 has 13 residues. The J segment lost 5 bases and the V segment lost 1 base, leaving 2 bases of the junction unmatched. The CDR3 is CAWSGQGGTEAFF. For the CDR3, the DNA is TGTGCCTGGAGTGGACAGGGGGGGACTGAAGCTTTCTTT. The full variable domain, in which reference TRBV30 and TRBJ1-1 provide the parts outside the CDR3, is SQTIHQWPATLVQPVGSPLSLECTVEGTSNPNLYWYRQAAGRGLQLLFYSVGIGQISSEVPQNLSASRPQDRQFILSSKKLLLSDSGFYLCAWSGQGGTEAFFGQGTRLTVV.

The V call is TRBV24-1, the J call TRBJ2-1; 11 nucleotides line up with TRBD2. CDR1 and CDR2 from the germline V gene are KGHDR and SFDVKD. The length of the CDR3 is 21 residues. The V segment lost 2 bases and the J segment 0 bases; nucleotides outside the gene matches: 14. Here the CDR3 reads CATSDSLSGTSGGSSYNEQFF. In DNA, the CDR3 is TGTGCCACCAGTGATTCGCTCTCCGGGACTAGCGGAGGTAGCTCCTACAATGAGCAGTTCTTC.

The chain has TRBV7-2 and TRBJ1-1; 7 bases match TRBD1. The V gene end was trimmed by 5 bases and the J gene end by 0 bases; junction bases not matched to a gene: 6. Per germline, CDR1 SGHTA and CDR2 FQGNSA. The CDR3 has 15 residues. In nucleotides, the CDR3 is TGTGCCAGCAGCACCGGTGGGACAGTGAACACTGAAGCTTTCTTT. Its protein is CASSTGGTVNTEAFF.